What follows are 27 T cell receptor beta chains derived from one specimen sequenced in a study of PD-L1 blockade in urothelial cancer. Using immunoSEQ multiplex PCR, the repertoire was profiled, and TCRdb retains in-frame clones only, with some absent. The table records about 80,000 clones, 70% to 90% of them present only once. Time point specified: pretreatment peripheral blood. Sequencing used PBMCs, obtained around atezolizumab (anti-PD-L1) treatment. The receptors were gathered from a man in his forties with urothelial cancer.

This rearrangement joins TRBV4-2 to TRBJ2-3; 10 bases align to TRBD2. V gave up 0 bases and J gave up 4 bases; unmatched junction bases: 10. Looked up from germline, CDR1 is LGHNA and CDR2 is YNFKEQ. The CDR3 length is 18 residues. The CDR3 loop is CASSQDTSGRVGADTQYF. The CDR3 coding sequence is TGTGCCAGCAGCCAAGATACGAGCGGGAGGGTCGGGGCAGATACGCAGTATTTT.

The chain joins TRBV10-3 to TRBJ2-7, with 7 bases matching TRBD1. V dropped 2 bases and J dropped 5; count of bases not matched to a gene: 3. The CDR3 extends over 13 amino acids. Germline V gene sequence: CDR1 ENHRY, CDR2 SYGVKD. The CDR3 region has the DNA TGTGCCATCAGTGAGAGACAGGGCAACGAGCAGTACTTC. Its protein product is CAISERQGNEQYF.

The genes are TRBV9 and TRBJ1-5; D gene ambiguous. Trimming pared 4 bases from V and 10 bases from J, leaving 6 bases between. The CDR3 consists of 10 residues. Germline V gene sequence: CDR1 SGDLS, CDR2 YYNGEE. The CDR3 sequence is CASSPRPQHF. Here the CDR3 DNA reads TGTGCCAGCAGCCCCCGTCCCCAGCATTTT.

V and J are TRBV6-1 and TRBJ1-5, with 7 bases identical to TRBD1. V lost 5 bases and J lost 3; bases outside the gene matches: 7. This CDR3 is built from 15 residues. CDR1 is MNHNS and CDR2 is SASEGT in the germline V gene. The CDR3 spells CASSPRDSPNQPQHF. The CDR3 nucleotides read TGTGCCAGCAGTCCTCGGGACAGCCCCAATCAGCCCCAGCATTTT.

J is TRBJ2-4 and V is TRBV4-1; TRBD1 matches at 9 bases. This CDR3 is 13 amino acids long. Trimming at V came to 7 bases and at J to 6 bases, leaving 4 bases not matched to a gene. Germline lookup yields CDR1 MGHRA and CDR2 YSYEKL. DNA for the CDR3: TGCGCCAGCAAAGGGACAGGGTTAAACATTCAGTACTTC. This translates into CASKGTGLNIQYF.

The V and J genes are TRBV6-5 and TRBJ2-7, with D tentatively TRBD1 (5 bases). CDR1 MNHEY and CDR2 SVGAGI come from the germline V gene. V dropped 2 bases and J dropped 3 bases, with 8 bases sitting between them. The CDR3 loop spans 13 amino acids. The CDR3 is CASSYMDIYEQYF. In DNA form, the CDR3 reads TGTGCCAGCAGTTACATGGACATCTACGAGCAGTACTTC.

The CDR3 spells CASSFQGGPKNTEAFF. The DNA for the CDR3 is TGTGCCAGCAGCTTTCAGGGTGGCCCAAAAAACACTGAAGCTTTCTTT. The chain links TRBV7-6 to TRBJ1-1, with a possible D match to TRBD1 (5 bases). Trimming shortened V by 3 bases and J by 2 bases, and 16 bases separated the two germline ends. CDR1 is SGHVS, CDR2 FNYEAQ, per germline. This CDR3 has 16 residues. The full variable domain, its missing parts supplied by reference TRBV7-6 and TRBJ1-1, is GAGVSQSPRYKVTKRGQDVALRCDPISGHVSLYWYRQALGQGPEFLTYFNYEAQQDKSGLPNDRFSAERPEGSISTLTIQRTEQRDSAMYRCASSFQGGPKNTEAFFGQGTRLTVV.

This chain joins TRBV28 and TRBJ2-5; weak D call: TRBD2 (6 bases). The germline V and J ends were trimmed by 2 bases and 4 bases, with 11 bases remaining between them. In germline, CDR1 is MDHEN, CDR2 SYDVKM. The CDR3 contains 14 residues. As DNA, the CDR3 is TGTGCCAGCAGTTTAGGGCGGGGAGGAGAGACCCAGTACTTC. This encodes CASSLGRGGETQYF. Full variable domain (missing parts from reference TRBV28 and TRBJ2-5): DVKVTQSSRYLVKRTGEKVFLECVQDMDHENMFWYRQDPGLGLRLIYFSYDVKMKEKGDIPEGYSVSREKKERFSLILESASTNQTSMYLCASSLGRGGETQYFGPGTRLLVL.

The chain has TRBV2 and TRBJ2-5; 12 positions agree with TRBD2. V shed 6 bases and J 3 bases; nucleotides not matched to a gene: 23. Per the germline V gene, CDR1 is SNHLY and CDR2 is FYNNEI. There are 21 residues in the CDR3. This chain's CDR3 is CASSVGTSGLLSRGLEETQYF. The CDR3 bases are TGTGCCAGCAGCGTGGGGACTAGCGGGCTCTTGTCTAGGGGGTTGGAAGAGACCCAGTACTTC. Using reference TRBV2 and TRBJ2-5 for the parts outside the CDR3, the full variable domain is EPEVTQTPSHQVTQMGQEVILRCVPISNHLYFYWYRQILGQKVEFLVSFYNNEISEKSEIFDDQFSVERPDGSNFTLKIRSTKLEDSAMYFCASSVGTSGLLSRGLEETQYFGPGTRLLVL.

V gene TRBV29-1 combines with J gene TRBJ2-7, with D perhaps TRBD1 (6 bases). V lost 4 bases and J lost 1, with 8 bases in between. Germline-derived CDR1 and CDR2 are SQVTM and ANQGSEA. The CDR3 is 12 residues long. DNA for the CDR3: TGCAGCGTTGCAGGGGCATCCTACGAGCAGTACTTC. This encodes CSVAGASYEQYF.

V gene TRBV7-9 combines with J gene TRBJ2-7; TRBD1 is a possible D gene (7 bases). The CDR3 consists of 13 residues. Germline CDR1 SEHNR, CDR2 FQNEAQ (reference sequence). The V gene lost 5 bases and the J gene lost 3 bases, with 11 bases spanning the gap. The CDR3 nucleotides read TGTGCCAGCAGCCCAGGGGGGTACTACGAGCAGTACTTC. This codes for CASSPGGYYEQYF.

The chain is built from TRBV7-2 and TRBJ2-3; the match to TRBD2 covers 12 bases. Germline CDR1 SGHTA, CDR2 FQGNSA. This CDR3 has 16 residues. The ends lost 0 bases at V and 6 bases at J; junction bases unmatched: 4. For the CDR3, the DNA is TGTGCCAGCAGCTTAGCACTAGCGGGAGGTACGGATACGCAGTATTTT. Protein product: CASSLALAGGTDTQYF.

The CDR3 sequence is CASSETGTFQETQYF. The CDR3 nucleotides read TGTGCCAGCAGTGAGACAGGAACATTCCAAGAGACCCAGTACTTC. The chain employs TRBV2 and TRBJ2-5; possible D gene TRBD1, 6 bases. V lost 3 bases and J lost 1, with 12 bases in between. The length of the CDR3 is 15 residues. The germline CDR1 and CDR2 sequences are SNHLY and FYNNEI.

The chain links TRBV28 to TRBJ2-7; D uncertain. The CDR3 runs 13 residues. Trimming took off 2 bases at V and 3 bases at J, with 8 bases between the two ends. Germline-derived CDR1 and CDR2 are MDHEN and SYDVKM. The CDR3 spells CASSLSSGYEQYF. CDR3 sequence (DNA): TGTGCCAGCAGTTTAAGCTCCGGCTACGAGCAGTACTTC.

In DNA form, the CDR3 reads TGTGCCAGCAGTTACCAGGGCCTCTCCACTGAAGCTTTCTTT. Amino acids: CASSYQGLSTEAFF. The J gene is TRBJ1-1, the V gene TRBV6-6; possibly TRBD1 for D (5 bases). The CDR3 is 14 amino acids. V gave up 2 bases and J gave up 4 bases, with 11 bases separating them. Germline-derived CDR1 and CDR2 are MNHNY and SVGAGI (reference sequence).

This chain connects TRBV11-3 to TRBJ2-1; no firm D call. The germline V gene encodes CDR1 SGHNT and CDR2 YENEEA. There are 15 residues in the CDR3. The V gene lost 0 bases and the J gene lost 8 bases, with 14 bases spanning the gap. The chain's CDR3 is CASSLEDAKSDEQFF. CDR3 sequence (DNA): TGTGCCAGCAGCTTAGAAGACGCGAAGAGCGATGAGCAGTTCTTC.

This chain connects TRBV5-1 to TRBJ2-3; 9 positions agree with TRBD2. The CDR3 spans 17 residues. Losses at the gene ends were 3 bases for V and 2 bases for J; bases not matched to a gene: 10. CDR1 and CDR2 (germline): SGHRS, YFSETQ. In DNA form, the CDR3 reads TGCGCCAGCAGCTCCCCCCCCCTAGCGGGGTACACAGATACGCAGTATTTT. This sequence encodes CASSSPPLAGYTDTQYF.

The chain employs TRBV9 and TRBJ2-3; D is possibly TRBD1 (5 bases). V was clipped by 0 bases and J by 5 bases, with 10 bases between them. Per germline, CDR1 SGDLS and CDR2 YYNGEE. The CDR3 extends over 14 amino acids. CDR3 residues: CASSVGGYGDTQYF. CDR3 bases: TGTGCCAGCAGCGTAGGGGGCTACGGAGATACGCAGTATTTT.

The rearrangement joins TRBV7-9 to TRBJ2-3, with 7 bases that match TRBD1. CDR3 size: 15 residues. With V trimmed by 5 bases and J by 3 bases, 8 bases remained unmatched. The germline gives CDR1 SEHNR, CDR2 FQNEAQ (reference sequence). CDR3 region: CASSPDRVMTDTQYF. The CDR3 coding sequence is TGTGCCAGCAGCCCCGACAGGGTGATGACAGATACGCAGTATTTT. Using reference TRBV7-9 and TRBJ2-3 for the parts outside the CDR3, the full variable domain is DTGVSQNPRHKITKRGQNVTFRCDPISEHNRLYWYRQTLGQGPEFLTYFQNEAQLEKSRLLSDRFSAERPKGSFSTLEIQRTEQGDSAMYLCASSPDRVMTDTQYFGPGTRLTVL.

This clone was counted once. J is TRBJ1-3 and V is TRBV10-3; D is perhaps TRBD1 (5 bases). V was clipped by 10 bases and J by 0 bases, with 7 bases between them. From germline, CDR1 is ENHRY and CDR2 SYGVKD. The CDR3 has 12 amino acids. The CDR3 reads CATQDSGNTIYF. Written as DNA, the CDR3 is TGTGCCACACAGGACTCTGGAAACACCATATATTTT.

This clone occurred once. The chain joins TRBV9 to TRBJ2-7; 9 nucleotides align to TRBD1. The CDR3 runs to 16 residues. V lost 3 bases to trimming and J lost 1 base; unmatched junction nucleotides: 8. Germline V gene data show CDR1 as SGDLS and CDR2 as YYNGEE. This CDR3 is CASSGWGGTGSYEQYF. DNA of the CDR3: TGTGCCAGCAGCGGTTGGGGGGGGACAGGGTCCTACGAGCAGTACTTC.

The CDR3 here is CASSRGQGKETQYF. As DNA, the CDR3 is TGTGCCAGCTCTCGGGGACAGGGAAAAGAGACCCAGTACTTC. The chain joins TRBV5-4 to TRBJ2-5; 9 nucleotides line up with TRBD1. The CDR3 has 14 amino acids. V trimming: 7 bases; J trimming: 3 bases; junction bases outside the gene matches: 7. The germline V gene has CDR1 SGHNT and CDR2 YYREEE (reference sequence).

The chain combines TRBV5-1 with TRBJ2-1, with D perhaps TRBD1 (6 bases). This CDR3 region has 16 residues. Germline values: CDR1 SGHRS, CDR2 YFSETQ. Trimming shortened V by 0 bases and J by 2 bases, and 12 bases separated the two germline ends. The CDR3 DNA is TGCGCCAGCAGCTTGGAAGGGGGAGAGGCCTACAATGAGCAGTTCTTC. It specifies CASSLEGGEAYNEQFF.

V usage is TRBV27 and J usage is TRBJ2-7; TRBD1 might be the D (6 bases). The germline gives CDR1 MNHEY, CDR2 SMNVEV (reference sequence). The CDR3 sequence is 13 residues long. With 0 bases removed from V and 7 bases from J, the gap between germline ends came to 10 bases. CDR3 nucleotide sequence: TGTGCCAGCAGTTTATCACAGGGTTGGGAGCAGTACTTC. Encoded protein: CASSLSQGWEQYF.

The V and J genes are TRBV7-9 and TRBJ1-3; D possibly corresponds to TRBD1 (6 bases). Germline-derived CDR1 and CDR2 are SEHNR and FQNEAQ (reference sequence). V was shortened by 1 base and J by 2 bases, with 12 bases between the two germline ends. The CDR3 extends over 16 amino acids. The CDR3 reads CASSLVRGITGNTIYF. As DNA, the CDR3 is TGTGCCAGCAGCTTAGTGAGGGGGATAACTGGAAACACCATATATTTT. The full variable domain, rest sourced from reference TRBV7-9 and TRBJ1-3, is DTGVSQNPRHKITKRGQNVTFRCDPISEHNRLYWYRQTLGQGPEFLTYFQNEAQLEKSRLLSDRFSAERPKGSFSTLEIQRTEQGDSAMYLCASSLVRGITGNTIYFGEGSWLTVV.

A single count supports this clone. The CDR3 bases are TGTGCCAGCACCGACAGGGGAAACCAAGAGACCCAGTACTTC. Its protein product is CASTDRGNQETQYF. This rearrangement joins TRBV6-1 to TRBJ2-5; 8 bases agree with TRBD1. Germline loops: CDR1 MNHNS, CDR2 SASEGT. With V trimmed by 7 bases and J by 0 bases, 4 bases remained unmatched. This CDR3 comprises 14 residues.

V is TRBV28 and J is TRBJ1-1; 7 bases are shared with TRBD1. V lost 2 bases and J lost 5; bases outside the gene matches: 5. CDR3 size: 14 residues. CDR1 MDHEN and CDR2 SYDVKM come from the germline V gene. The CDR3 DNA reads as TGTGCCAGCAGTTTAAGGGGGCCCCGAACTGAAGCTTTCTTT. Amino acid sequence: CASSLRGPRTEAFF.